The TCR beta chain described here comes from a study of CD8+ T cells in alopecia areata. Across the whole study: Oral tofacitinib (5 to 10 mg twice daily) was administered to treated patients. Dosing spanned 6 to 18 months on tofacitinib, then 6 months off drug. Patients given treatment had severity scored by the percentage of scalp area affected. Study results and limitations: Throughout tofacitinib, many expanded lesional clones continued to persist in scalp and blood.

V lost 5 bases, J lost 10 bases, and 20 bases lay in between. CDR3 length: 13 amino acids. Germline CDR1 and CDR2: GTSNPN and SVGIG (reference sequence). Of note for this clone: What it binds is not known.

The authors extracted RNA and reverse transcribed it into cDNA as the sequencing template. Assay used: immunoSEQ multiplex PCR; TCRdb lists only in-frame clones, some missing. Counted here are about 140,000 clones, about 56% occurring once; the ten biggest clones make up less than 20%. Specified treatment: oral pan-JAK inhibitor, 5-10 mg twice daily. Source: CD8+ T cells sorted from blood, taken at week 4, from a patient treated with tofacitinib. This sequence originates from a human donor with alopecia areata. The V and J genes are TRBV30 and TRBJ1-1; D gene ambiguous. CDR3: CAWAAGGTLGAFF. The CDR3, as DNA: TGTGCCTGGGCCGCGGGCGGTACCTTAGGAGCTTTCTTT. Full variable domain (missing parts from reference TRBV30 and TRBJ1-1): SQTIHQWPATLVQPVGSPLSLECTVEGTSNPNLYWYRQAAGRGLQLLFYSVGIGQISSEVPQNLSASRPQDRQFILSSKKLLLSDSGFYLCAWAAGGTLGAFFGQGTRLTVV.